The 12 T cell receptor beta chains in this list originate from one sample, sequenced in a study of shared clonotypes between healthy human individuals. The data were produced by immunoSEQ multiplex PCR, yet TCRdb's version contains in-frame clones alone and is incomplete. Among under 2,500,000 clones listed, approximately 96% were seen once. The sequenced sample consisted of naive CD4+ T cells sorted from blood. Documented subset: CD45RA+ positively selected. The receptors were sampled from a man aged 18 to 29 in good health.

The chain joins TRBV10-3 to TRBJ2-7; 11 nucleotides agree with TRBD2. CDR3 length equals 16 residues. The junction had 8 bases not matched to a gene; V was cut back by 0 bases and J by 7 bases. Germline CDR1 ENHRY, CDR2 SYGVKD. CDR3 DNA sequence: TGTGCCATCAGTGAGTCGAAGACTAGCGGGACGGGGGAGCAGTACTTC. Encoded protein: CAISESKTSGTGEQYF.

The rearrangement uses TRBV5-4 and TRBJ2-2, with TRBD2 matching over 10 bases. This CDR3 spans 15 amino acids. Germline assignment: CDR1 SGHNT and CDR2 YYREEE (reference sequence). V lost 3 bases, J lost 5 bases, and 4 bases stayed unmatched. This CDR3 reads CASSSQREGTGELFF. In nucleotides, the CDR3 is TGTGCCAGCAGCTCCCAGCGGGAGGGTACCGGGGAGCTGTTTTTT.

The V call is TRBV4-1, the J call TRBJ1-6, with 9 bases that match TRBD1. The CDR3 runs 18 residues. The germline V gene has CDR1 MGHRA and CDR2 YSYEKL. The J segment lost 9 bases and the V segment lost 0 bases, leaving 12 bases of the junction unmatched. CDR3 bases: TGCGCCAGCAGCCAAGATCGCGGGGTTGGGACAGGGCTTTCACCCCTCCACTTT. This sequence encodes CASSQDRGVGTGLSPLHF.

The CDR3 DNA follows: TGTGCCAGCAGTACGAGAGTTGGCACTGAAGCTTTCTTT. Encoded protein: CASSTRVGTEAFF. This chain links TRBV6-5 with TRBJ1-1; D is undetermined. This CDR3 spans 13 amino acids. The germline V and J ends were trimmed by 5 bases and 4 bases, with 11 bases remaining between them. Looked up from germline, CDR1 is MNHEY and CDR2 is SVGAGI.

J is TRBJ2-7 and V is TRBV7-8; D is unresolved. V was trimmed by 6 bases and J by 5 bases, leaving 8 bases between them. The length of the CDR3 is 11 residues. CDR1 and CDR2 (germline): SGHVS, FQNEAQ. The CDR3 reads CASRENDEQYF. CDR3 nucleotides: TGTGCCAGCAGAGAAAACGACGAGCAGTACTTC.

The chain recombines TRBV2 with TRBJ1-5; D call uncertain. In germline, CDR1 is SNHLY, CDR2 FYNNEI. The ends were cut back, 2 bases at V and 2 bases at J, with 7 bases in the middle. CDR3 length equals 14 residues. The CDR3 region is CASSEMPGNQPQHF. The CDR3 nucleotides are TGTGCCAGCAGTGAAATGCCAGGCAATCAGCCCCAGCATTTT.

This chain uses TRBV9 with TRBJ1-2; 9 bases map to TRBD1. Germline CDR1 and CDR2: SGDLS and YYNGEE. The length of the CDR3 is 14 residues. Trimming cost V 5 bases and J 2 bases; bases outside gene matches: 4. The CDR3 region is CASRRTGANYGYTF. In DNA, the CDR3 is TGTGCCAGCAGGCGGACAGGGGCGAACTATGGCTACACCTTC.

J is TRBJ2-3 and V is TRBV6-5; 7 bases map to TRBD1. There are 12 residues in the CDR3. CDR1 is MNHEY and CDR2 is SVGAGI in the germline V gene. V was pared by 5 bases and J by 5 bases, with 1 base of the junction left unmatched. In DNA, the CDR3 is TGTGCCAGCAGTACAGGGGTAGATACGCAGTATTTT. Translated: CASSTGVDTQYF.

The rearrangement links TRBV28 to TRBJ1-1, with D perhaps matching TRBD1 (6 bases). The CDR3 totals 15 residues. The V end lost 5 bases, the J end lost 1 base, and 14 bases lay between the germline ends. The germline CDR1 and CDR2 sequences are MDHEN and SYDVKM. The CDR3 loop is CASSDPGQPNTEAFF. The DNA for the CDR3 is TGTGCCAGCAGTGACCCCGGACAGCCGAACACTGAAGCTTTCTTT.

CDR3 residues: CASSPGRTPATDTQYF. As DNA, the CDR3 is TGTGCCAGCTCACCGGGGCGAACGCCAGCCACAGATACGCAGTATTTT. The chain carries TRBV18 and TRBJ2-3, with a tentative D call TRBD1 (5 bases). CDR1 is KGHSH and CDR2 is LQKENI in the germline V gene. This CDR3 is built from 16 residues. Between the trimmed V and J ends, which lost 3 bases and 2 bases, there was a span of 15 bases.

This clone was observed a handful of times. The sample carries other DNA sequences with the same CDR3. The chain recombines TRBV28 with TRBJ1-5; possibly TRBD1 for D (5 bases). Deletions cut 4 bases from V and 2 bases from J, with 12 bases between. This CDR3 has 15 residues. Germline lookup yields CDR1 MDHEN and CDR2 SYDVKM. CDR3 sequence reads: CASSSPGGGNQPQHF. The CDR3, as DNA: TGTGCCAGCAGTTCCCCTGGGGGGGGCAATCAGCCCCAGCATTTT. The variable domain in full, completed from reference TRBV28 and TRBJ1-5, reads DVKVTQSSRYLVKRTGEKVFLECVQDMDHENMFWYRQDPGLGLRLIYFSYDVKMKEKGDIPEGYSVSREKKERFSLILESASTNQTSMYLCASSSPGGGNQPQHFGDGTRLSIL.

The CDR3 region is CASSLLGITDTQYF. The CDR3 nucleotides read TGCGCCAGCAGCTTGTTAGGAATCACAGATACGCAGTATTTT. V is TRBV5-1 and J is TRBJ2-3; no reliable D call. From germline, CDR1 is SGHRS and CDR2 YFSETQ. This CDR3 region has 14 residues. V lost 1 base and J lost 2, with 8 bases in between. The whole variable domain, filled in from reference TRBV5-1 and TRBJ2-3, reads KAGVTQTPRYLIKTRGQQVTLSCSPISGHRSVSWYQQTPGQGLQFLFEYFSETQRNKGNFPGRFSGRQFSNSRSEMNVSTLELGDSALYLCASSLLGITDTQYFGPGTRLTVL.